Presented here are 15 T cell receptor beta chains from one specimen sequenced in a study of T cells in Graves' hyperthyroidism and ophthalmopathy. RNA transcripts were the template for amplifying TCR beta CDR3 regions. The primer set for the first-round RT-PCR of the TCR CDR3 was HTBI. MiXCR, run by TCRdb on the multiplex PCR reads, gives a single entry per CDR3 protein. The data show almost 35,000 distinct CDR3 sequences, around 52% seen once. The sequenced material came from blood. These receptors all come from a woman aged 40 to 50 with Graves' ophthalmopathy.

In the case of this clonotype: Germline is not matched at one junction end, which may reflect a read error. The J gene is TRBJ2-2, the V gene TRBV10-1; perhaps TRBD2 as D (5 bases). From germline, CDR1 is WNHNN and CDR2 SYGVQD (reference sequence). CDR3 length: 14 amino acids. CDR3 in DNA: TGCGCTAGCAGGCTGGGTTGGAACGCCGGGGAGCCGTTTTTT. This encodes CASRLGWNAGEPFF.

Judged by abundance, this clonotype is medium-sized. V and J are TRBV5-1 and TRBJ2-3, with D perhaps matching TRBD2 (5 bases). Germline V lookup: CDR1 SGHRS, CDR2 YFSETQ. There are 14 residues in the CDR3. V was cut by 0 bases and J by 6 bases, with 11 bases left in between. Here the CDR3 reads CASSLGLAGDTQYF. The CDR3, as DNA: TGCGCCAGCAGCTTGGGGCTGGCGGGCGATACGCAGTATTTT.

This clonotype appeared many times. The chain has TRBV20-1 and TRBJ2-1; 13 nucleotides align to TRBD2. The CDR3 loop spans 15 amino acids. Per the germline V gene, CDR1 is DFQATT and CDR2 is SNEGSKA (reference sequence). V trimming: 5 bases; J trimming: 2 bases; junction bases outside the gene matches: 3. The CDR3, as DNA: TGCAGTGCTCGGACTAGCGGGAGAACCTACAATGAGCAGTTCTTC. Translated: CSARTSGRTYNEQFF.

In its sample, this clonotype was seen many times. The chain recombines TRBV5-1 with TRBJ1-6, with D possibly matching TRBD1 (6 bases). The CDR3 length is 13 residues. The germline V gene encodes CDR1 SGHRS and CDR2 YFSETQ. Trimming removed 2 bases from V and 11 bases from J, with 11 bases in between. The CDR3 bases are TGCGCCAGCAGCTTTCAGGGGACTGCACCCCTCCACTTT. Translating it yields CASSFQGTAPLHF.

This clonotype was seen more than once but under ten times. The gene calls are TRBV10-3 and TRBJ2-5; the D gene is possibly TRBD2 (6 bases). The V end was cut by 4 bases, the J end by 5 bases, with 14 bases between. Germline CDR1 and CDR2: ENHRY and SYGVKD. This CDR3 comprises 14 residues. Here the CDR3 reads CAISASSGGETQYF. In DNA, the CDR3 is TGTGCCATCAGTGCAAGTAGTGGGGGGGAGACCCAGTACTTC.

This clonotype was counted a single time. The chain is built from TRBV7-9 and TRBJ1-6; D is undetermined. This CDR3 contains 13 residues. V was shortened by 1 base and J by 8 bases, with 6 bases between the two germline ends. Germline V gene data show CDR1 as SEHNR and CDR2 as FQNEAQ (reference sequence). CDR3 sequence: CASSLGMDSPLHF. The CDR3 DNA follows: TGTGCCAGCAGCTTAGGGATGGATTCACCCCTCCACTTT.

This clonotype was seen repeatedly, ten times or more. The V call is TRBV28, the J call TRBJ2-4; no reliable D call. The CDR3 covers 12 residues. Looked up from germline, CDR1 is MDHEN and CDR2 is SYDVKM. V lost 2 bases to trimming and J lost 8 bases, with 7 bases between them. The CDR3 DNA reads TGTGCCAGCAGTTTAGGCCCTTACATTCAGTACTTC. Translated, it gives CASSLGPYIQYF.

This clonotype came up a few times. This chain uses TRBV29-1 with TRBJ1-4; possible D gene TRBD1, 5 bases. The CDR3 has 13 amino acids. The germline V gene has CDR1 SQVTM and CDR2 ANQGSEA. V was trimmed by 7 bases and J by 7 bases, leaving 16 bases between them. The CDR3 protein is CSGIGTHGEKLFF. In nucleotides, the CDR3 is TGCAGCGGGATTGGGACCCACGGTGAAAAACTGTTTTTT.

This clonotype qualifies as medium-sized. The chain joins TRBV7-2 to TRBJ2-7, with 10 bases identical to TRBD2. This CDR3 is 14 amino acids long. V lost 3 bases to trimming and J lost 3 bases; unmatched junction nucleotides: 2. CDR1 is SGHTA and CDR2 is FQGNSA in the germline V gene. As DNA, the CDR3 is TGTGCCAGCAGCTTGGAGCGGGGGGGCTACGAGCAGTACTTC. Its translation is CASSLERGGYEQYF.

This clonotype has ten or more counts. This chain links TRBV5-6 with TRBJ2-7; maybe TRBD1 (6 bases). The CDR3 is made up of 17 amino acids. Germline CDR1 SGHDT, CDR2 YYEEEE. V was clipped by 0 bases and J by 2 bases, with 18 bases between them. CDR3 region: CASSLAPDSLNAYEQYF. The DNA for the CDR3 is TGTGCCAGCAGCTTGGCACCGGACAGCCTGAACGCCTACGAGCAGTACTTC.

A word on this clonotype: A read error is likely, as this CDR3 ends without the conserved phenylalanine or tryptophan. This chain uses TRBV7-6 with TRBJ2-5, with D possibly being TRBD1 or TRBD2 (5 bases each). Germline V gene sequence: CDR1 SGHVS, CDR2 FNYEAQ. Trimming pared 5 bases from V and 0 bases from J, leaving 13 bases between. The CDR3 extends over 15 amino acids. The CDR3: CASSQGRINQETQYC. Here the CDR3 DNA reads TGTGCCAGCAGCCAGGGACGGATAAACCAAGAGACCCAGTACTGC.

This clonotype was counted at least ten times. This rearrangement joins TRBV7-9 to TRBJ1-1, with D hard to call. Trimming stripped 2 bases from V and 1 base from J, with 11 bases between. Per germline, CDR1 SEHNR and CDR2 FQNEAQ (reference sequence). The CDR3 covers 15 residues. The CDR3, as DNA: TGTGCCAGCAGCTTACCCCAACGGGGGAACACTGAAGCTTTCTTT. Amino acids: CASSLPQRGNTEAFF.

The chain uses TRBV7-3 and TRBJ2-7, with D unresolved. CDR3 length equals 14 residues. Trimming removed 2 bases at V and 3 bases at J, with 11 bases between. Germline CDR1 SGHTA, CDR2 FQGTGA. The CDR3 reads CASSLSAASYEQYF. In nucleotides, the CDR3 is TGTGCCAGCAGCTTATCGGCGGCAAGCTACGAGCAGTACTTC.

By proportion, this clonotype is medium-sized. The DNA for the CDR3 is TGTGCCAGCAGCTTAGACATCAATACGCAGTATTTT. It translates to CASSLDINTQYF. The chain has TRBV7-9 and TRBJ2-3; no clear D gene. The ends were cut back, 1 base at V and 7 bases at J, with 6 bases in the middle. The CDR3 has 12 residues. Looked up from germline, CDR1 is SEHNR and CDR2 is FQNEAQ (reference sequence).

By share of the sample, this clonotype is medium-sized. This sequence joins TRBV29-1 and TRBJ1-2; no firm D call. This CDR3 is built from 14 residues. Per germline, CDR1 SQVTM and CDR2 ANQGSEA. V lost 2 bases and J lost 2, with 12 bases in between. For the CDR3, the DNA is TGCAGCGTTGAAATGCGGCGGACGAACTATGGCTACACCTTC. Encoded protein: CSVEMRRTNYGYTF.